A selection of T cell receptor beta chains follows, all from one sample in a study of vaccination effects on CD4 cells after COVID-19. Sequenced by immunoSEQ multiplex PCR; TCRdb stores in-frame clones only, minus some. Of around 46,000 clones listed, roughly four fifths are singletons. These receptors have no identified antigens. Material: CD4+ T cells from PBMCs cultured with a peptide pool, obtained before COVID-19 vaccination. Receptors originate from a human donor who had a prior SARS-CoV-2 infection. CDR3s include the opening cysteine and the closing phenylalanine or tryptophan. Fields, in order: clone size, V gene, J gene, CDR3 protein. For some rows the clone size is stated as once, few or many, or as a class when expanded; others skip it.

clone size: .; V gene: TRBV5-6; J gene: TRBJ2-7; CDR3 protein: CASTLFARSSYEQYF
clone size: few; V gene: TRBV5-1; J gene: TRBJ1-1; CDR3 protein: CASSSDPGGYTEAFF
clone size: .; V gene: TRBV30; J gene: TRBJ1-6; CDR3 protein: CAWRGQVNSPLHF
clone size: .; V gene: TRBV18; J gene: TRBJ2-3; CDR3 protein: CASSPGVEDTQYF
clone size: .; V gene: TRBV19; J gene: TRBJ1-2; CDR3 protein: CASSTQAEGYGYTF
clone size: .; V gene: TRBV7-6; J gene: TRBJ2-5; CDR3 protein: CASSPAQGDSGTTQYF
clone size: .; V gene: TRBV5-4; J gene: TRBJ2-5; CDR3 protein: CASSSMTGALRETQYF
clone size: .; V gene: TRBV10-3; J gene: TRBJ1-2; CDR3 protein: CAISGQGQGAGYGYTF
clone size: .; V gene: TRBV24-1; J gene: TRBJ1-4; CDR3 protein: CATIRRGCEKLFF
clone size: .; V gene: TRBV27; J gene: TRBJ2-1; CDR3 protein: CASSLFGGTYNEQFF
clone size: .; V gene: TRBV19; J gene: TRBJ2-6; CDR3 protein: CASFGSRGYGANVLTF
clone size: .; V gene: TRBV24-1; J gene: TRBJ2-1; CDR3 protein: CATTSSGADYNEQFF
clone size: few; V gene: TRBV5-4; J gene: TRBJ2-7; CDR3 protein: CASSQRTSGSYEQYF
clone size: .; V gene: TRBV5-8; J gene: TRBJ2-1; CDR3 protein: CASRSTGPTSYNEQFF
clone size: .; V gene: TRBV19; J gene: TRBJ2-7; CDR3 protein: CASSRRAGGLRSYEQYF
clone size: .; V gene: TRBV9; J gene: TRBJ1-6; CDR3 protein: CASSVTGRDSPLHF
clone size: many; V gene: TRBV19; J gene: TRBJ1-1; CDR3 protein: CASSVQRNTEAFF
clone size: .; V gene: TRBV3-1/TRBV3-2; J gene: TRBJ2-7; CDR3 protein: CASSQDPGKGSYEQYF
clone size: once; V gene: TRBV4-1; J gene: TRBJ2-1; CDR3 protein: CASSHQIGLAGGSYNEQFF
clone size: .; V gene: TRBV7-2; J gene: TRBJ2-1; CDR3 protein: CASSPSGGETYNEQFF
clone size: .; V gene: TRBV18; J gene: TRBJ2-5; CDR3 protein: CASSPPGQRQETQYF
clone size: .; V gene: TRBV7-3; J gene: TRBJ2-1; CDR3 protein: CASSSRGTEQFF
clone size: .; V gene: TRBV2; J gene: TRBJ1-3; CDR3 protein: CASTADSSGNTIYF
clone size: .; V gene: TRBV3-1/TRBV3-2; J gene: TRBJ1-1; CDR3 protein: CASSQPGHNTEAFF
clone size: .; V gene: TRBV3-1/TRBV3-2; J gene: TRBJ1-6; CDR3 protein: CASSPGPGNLLHNSPLHF
clone size: few; V gene: TRBV18; J gene: TRBJ1-4; CDR3 protein: CASSPLQDVGKLFF
clone size: .; V gene: TRBV2; J gene: TRBJ1-5; CDR3 protein: CASSELGVGQPQHF
clone size: .; V gene: TRBV19; J gene: TRBJ1-5; CDR3 protein: CASSILAGRNMNSNQPQHF
clone size: .; V gene: TRBV4-1; J gene: TRBJ1-2; CDR3 protein: CASSQRDVGQGPYGYTF
clone size: few; V gene: TRBV7-9; J gene: TRBJ2-2; CDR3 protein: CASSLGLGGELFF
clone size: .; V gene: TRBV6-5; J gene: TRBJ1-2; CDR3 protein: CASSTQGHYGYTF
clone size: .; V gene: TRBV14; J gene: TRBJ2-1; CDR3 protein: CASSPLAASYNEQFF
clone size: .; V gene: TRBV5-1; J gene: TRBJ1-1; CDR3 protein: CASSSGWGESKTEAFF
clone size: few; V gene: TRBV7-2; J gene: TRBJ1-3; CDR3 protein: CASSLAAAHSGNTIYF
clone size: .; V gene: TRBV6-5; J gene: TRBJ2-7; CDR3 protein: CASSYRGGAFHEQYF
clone size: few; V gene: TRBV7-6; J gene: TRBJ2-3; CDR3 protein: CASSLAPGLAGGTDTQYF
clone size: .; V gene: TRBV11-3; J gene: TRBJ2-3; CDR3 protein: CASSLSVFSGGPGDTQYF
clone size: .; V gene: TRBV9; J gene: TRBJ2-1; CDR3 protein: CASSVGGANLNEQFF
clone size: .; V gene: TRBV11-3; J gene: TRBJ1-1; CDR3 protein: CASSLGARGDTEAFF
clone size: few; V gene: TRBV27; J gene: TRBJ1-6; CDR3 protein: CASGTTRHMKVNSPLHF
clone size: .; V gene: TRBV7-2; J gene: TRBJ2-5; CDR3 protein: CASSLRGMYQETQYF
clone size: .; V gene: TRBV10-3; J gene: TRBJ1-2; CDR3 protein: CAISESMGSGYTF
clone size: .; V gene: TRBV5-1; J gene: TRBJ2-3; CDR3 protein: CASSLVPSTDTQYF
clone size: .; V gene: TRBV6-2/TRBV6-3; J gene: TRBJ1-4; CDR3 protein: CASSLLRDEKLFF